This T cell receptor beta chain is drawn from a study of cytomegalovirus exposure and HLA in healthy donors. As concerns this clone: The antigen remains unidentified.

Amplification used 60 Vbeta primers and 13 Jbeta primers. Generated by immunoSEQ multiplex PCR, the TCRdb table keeps only in-frame clones and is missing some. The sample holds about 52,000 clones; over 60% are singletons and the top ten take 9.1%. General observations from the study: Cytomegalovirus status was reportedly diagnosed by the classifier with high sensitivity and specificity. The study carried out a later analysis of TCR beta sequences. It associated 15,000 to 20,000 of them with specific HLA alleles at a false discovery rate of 0.05. It was shown in a later analysis that HLA-associated TCR beta chains were more clonally expanded than other, equally common chains.

The origin of this receptor is a woman in her forties or fifties in good health and CMV-seronegative. Sequencing was performed on PBMCs.

CDR3 coding DNA: TGTGCCAGTAGGGCCTCGGGTGGCTACACCTTC. Its protein is CASRASGGYTF. This chain links TRBV19 with TRBJ1-2; D is unclear. With 6 bases removed from V and 7 bases from J, the gap between germline ends came to 9 bases. The CDR3 runs to 11 residues. Looked up from germline, CDR1 is LNHDA and CDR2 is SQIVND (reference sequence). The full variable domain, in which reference TRBV19 and TRBJ1-2 provide the parts outside the CDR3, is DGGITQSPKYLFRKEGQNVTLSCEQNLNHDAMYWYRQDPGQGLRLIYYSQIVNDFQKGDIAEGYSVSREKKESFPLTVTSAQKNPTAFYLCASRASGGYTFGSGTRLTVV.